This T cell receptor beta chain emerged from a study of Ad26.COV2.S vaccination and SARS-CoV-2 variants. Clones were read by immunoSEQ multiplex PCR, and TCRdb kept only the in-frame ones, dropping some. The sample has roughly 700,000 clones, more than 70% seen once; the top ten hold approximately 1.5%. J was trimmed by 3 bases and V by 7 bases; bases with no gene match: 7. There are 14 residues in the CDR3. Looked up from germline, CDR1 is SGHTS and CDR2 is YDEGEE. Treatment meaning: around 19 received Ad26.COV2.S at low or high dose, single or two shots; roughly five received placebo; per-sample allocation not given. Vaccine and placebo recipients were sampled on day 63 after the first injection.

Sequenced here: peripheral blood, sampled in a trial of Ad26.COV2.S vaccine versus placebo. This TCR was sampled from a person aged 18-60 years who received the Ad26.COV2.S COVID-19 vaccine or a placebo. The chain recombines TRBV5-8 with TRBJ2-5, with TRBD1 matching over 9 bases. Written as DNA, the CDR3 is TGTGCCAGCGGCTGGACAGGGGATGAAGAGACCCAGTACTTC. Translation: CASGWTGDEETQYF.